The entry below gives a single T cell receptor (beta chain) sequence along with its context. This sequence may be a read error, since a much larger clone differs from it by one base. The second PCR ran about 6 to 11 cycles with a sample-barcoded 5' primer and J-beta primers. TCRdb fed the 5' RACE reads into MiXCR, producing one record per CDR3 protein. The table shows around 1,700,000 distinct CDR3 sequences, with about 30% occurring only once. CDR1 and CDR2 (germline): MDHEN, SYDVKM. The CDR3 is 14 amino acids. V lost 7 bases and J 2 bases, leaving 12 bases between the germline ends. The sample belongs to a study of blood T cells in healthy people across ages.

This receptor was identified in a woman aged 25-40 years in good health. This chain links TRBV28 with TRBJ2-1; weak D call: TRBD2 (5 bases). Sequencing was carried out using blood. The DNA for the CDR3 is TGTGCCAGCAACCGCGACGGGACCTACAATGAGCAGTTCTTC. It encodes CASNRDGTYNEQFF.